Here is one TCR beta chain with its context. This entry belongs to a study of blood T cell repertoires in COVID-19. On the study more broadly: Donors in the United States, Italy and Spain gave samples during acute or convalescent COVID-19. PBMCs, B-cell-depleted T cells, or T cells were the source of the cDNA or gDNA that made up the material.

In the authors' methods: Reference gene primer amplification in the assay estimated nucleated cell counts. Data came from immunoSEQ multiplex PCR; TCRdb stores just in-frame clones and leaves some out. V and J calls and clone size are copied from that table; D and trimming were computed from the DNA. Of 85,000 to 95,000 clones in the sample, just over 90% were seen once. This CDR3 region has 18 residues. After removal of 4 bases from V and 6 bases from J, the junction contained 19 bases not matched to a gene. Per germline, CDR1 KGHSH and CDR2 LQKENI. The TCR originated in a woman aged 50 to 65 in a cohort sampled during active COVID-19. Material for sequencing was peripheral blood. V is TRBV18 and J is TRBJ2-3; 7 positions agree with TRBD1. The CDR3 here is CASSLTSRQGLMLDTQYF. CDR3 nucleotide sequence: TGTGCCAGCTCACTTACGTCCCGACAGGGTTTAATGTTGGATACGCAGTATTTT.